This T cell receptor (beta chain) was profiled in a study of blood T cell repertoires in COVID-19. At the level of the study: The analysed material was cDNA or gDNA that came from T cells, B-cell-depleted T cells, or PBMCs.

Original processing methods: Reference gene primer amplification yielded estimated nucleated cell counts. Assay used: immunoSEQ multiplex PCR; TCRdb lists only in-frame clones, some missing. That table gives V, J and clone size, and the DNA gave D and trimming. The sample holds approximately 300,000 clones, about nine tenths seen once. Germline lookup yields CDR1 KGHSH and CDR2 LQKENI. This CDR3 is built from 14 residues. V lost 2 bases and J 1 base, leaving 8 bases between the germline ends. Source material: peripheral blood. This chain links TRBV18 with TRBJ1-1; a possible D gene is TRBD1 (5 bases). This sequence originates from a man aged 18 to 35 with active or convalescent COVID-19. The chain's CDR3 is CASSPDRPNTEAFF. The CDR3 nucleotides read TGTGCCAGCTCACCAGACAGACCGAACACTGAAGCTTTCTTT.